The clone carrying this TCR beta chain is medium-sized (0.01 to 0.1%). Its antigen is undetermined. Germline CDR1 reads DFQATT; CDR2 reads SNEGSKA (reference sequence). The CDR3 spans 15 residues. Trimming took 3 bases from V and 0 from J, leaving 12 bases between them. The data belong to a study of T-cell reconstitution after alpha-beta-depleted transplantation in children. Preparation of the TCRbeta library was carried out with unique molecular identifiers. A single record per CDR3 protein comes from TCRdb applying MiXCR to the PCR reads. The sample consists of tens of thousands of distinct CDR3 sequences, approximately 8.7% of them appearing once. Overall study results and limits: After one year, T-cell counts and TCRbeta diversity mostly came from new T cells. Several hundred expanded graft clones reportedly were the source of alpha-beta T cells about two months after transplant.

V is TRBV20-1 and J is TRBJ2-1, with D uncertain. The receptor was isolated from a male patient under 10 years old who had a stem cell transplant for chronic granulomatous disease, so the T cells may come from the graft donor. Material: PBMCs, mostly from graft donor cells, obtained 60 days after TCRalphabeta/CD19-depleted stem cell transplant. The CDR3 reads CSASGYRSSYNEQFF. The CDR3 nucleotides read TGCAGTGCTAGTGGCTACCGGAGCTCCTACAATGAGCAGTTCTTC.